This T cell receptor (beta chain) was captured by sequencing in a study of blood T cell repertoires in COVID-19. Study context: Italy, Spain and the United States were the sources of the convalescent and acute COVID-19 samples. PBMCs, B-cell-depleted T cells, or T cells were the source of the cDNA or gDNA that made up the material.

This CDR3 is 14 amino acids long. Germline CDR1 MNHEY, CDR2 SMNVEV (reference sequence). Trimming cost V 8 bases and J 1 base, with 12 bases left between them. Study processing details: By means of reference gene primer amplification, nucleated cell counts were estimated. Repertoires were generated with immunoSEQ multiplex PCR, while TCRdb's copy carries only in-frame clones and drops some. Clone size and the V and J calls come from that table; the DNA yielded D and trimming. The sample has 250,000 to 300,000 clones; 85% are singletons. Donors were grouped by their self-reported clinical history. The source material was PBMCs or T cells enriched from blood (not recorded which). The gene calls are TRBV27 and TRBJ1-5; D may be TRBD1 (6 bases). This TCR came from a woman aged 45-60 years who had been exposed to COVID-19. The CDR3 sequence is CASGGGLSNQPQHF. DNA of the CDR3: TGTGCCAGCGGGGGGGGGCTAAGCAATCAGCCCCAGCATTTT.